This T cell receptor (beta chain) emerged from a study of T cell responses to AZD1222 COVID-19 vaccine. Study-wide findings and caveats: Most donors were white British and more were female, and clonal diversity was possibly underestimated.

About this clone: Antigen unknown.

Both about-4-week and about-12-week second-dose recipients were combined. Trimming shortened V by 1 base and J by 0 bases, and 11 bases separated the two germline ends. The CDR3 has 17 residues. The germline V gene has CDR1 KGHDR and CDR2 SFDVKD. Repertoires were generated with immunoSEQ multiplex PCR, while TCRdb's copy carries only in-frame clones and drops some. Of 100,000 to 120,000 clones listed, around nine tenths are singletons. This sample comprised peripheral blood, obtained 28 days after the second AZD1222 dose. This clonotype was obtained from an adult who received the AZD1222 COVID-19 vaccine. The chain employs TRBV24-1 and TRBJ2-2, with D possibly TRBD2 on 7 matching bases. The CDR3 region is CATSDFLGGPNTGELFF. CDR3 bases: TGTGCCACCAGTGATTTTCTGGGGGGGCCGAACACCGGGGAGCTGTTTTTT.